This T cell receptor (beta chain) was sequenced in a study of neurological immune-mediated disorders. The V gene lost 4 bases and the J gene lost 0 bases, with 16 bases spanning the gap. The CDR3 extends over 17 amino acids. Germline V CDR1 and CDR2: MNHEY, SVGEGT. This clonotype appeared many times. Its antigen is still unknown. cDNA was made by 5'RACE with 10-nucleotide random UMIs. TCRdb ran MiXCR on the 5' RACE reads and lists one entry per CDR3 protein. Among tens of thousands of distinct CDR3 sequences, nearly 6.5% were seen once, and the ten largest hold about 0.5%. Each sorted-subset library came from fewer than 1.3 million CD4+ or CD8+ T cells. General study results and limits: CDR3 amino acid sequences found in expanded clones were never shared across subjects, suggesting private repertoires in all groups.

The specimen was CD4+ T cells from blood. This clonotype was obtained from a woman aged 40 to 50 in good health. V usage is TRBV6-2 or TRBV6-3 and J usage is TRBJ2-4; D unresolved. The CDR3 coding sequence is TGTGCCAGCAGTTCCCTCGGTTTGTCCCTAGCCAAAAACATTCAGTACTTC. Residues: CASSSLGLSLAKNIQYF.